The entry that follows covers one T cell receptor beta chain sequence. Antigen: not known. The data are from a study of radiotherapy plus CTLA-4 blockade in lung cancer. About the research overall: Objective responses occurred in roughly 20% of patients; about 31% had disease control. Study conclusions and caveats: An expansion of tumor-derived TCR clones occurred in blood after radiotherapy plus ipilimumab.

With ipilimumab providing CTLA-4 blockade, focal radiation was administered to patients who had chemo-refractory metastatic non-small-cell lung cancer. Clones were sequenced by immunoSEQ multiplex PCR, and TCRdb holds only the in-frame ones, with some missing. The repertoire holds about 60,000 clones, with around 76% as singletons. In germline, CDR1 is SGDLS, CDR2 YYNGEE. This CDR3 has 14 amino acids. V lost 0 bases to trimming and J lost 7 bases, with 14 bases between them. The receptor's source is a human donor with non-small cell lung cancer who had a complete response to radiotherapy plus ipilimumab. Here the sequenced sample was peripheral blood, taken from a patient treated with radiotherapy plus ipilimumab. V is TRBV9 and J is TRBJ2-7; a possible D gene is TRBD2 (6 bases). This chain's CDR3 is CASSVVGGAGEQYF. CDR3 nucleotide sequence: TGTGCCAGCAGCGTAGTGGGTGGTGCGGGGGAGCAGTACTTC.